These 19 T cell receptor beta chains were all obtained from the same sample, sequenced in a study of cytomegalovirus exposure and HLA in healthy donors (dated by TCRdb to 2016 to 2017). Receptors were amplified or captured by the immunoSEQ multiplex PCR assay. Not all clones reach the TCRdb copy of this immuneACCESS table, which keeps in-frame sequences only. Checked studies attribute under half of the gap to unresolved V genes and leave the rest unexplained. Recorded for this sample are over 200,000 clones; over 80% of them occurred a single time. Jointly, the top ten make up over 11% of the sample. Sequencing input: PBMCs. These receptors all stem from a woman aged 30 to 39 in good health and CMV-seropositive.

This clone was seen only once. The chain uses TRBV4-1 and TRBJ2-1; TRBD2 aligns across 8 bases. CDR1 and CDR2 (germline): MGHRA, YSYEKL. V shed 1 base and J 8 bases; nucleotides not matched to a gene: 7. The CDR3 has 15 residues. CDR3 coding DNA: TGCGCCAGCAGCCAAGGGAGCGGGAGTACCTATGAGCAGTTCTTC. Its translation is CASSQGSGSTYEQFF.

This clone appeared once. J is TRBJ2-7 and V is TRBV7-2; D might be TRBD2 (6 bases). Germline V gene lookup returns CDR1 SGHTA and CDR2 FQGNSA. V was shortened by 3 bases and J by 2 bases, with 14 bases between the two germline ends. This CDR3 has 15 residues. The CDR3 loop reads CASSFTGLSAYEQYF. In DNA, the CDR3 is TGTGCCAGCAGCTTTACTGGACTATCCGCCTACGAGCAGTACTTC. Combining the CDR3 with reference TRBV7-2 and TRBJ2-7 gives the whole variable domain GAGVSQSPSNKVTEKGKDVELRCDPISGHTALYWYRQSLGQGLEFLIYFQGNSAPDKSGLPSDRFSAERTGGSVSTLTIQRTQQEDSAVYLCASSFTGLSAYEQYFGPGTRLTVT.

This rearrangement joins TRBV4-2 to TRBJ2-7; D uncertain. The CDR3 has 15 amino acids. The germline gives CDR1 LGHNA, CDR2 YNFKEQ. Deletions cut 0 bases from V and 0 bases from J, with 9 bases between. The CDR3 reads CASSQDTTSSYEQYF. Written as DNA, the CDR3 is TGTGCCAGCAGCCAAGATACGACCAGCTCCTACGAGCAGTACTTC.

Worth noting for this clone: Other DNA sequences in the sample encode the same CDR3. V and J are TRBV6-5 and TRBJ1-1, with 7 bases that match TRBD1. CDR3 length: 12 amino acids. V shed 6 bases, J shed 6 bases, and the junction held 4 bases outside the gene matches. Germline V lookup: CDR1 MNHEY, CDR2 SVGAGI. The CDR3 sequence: CASSYGTAEAFF. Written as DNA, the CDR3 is TGTGCCAGCAGCTATGGGACAGCTGAAGCTTTCTTT.

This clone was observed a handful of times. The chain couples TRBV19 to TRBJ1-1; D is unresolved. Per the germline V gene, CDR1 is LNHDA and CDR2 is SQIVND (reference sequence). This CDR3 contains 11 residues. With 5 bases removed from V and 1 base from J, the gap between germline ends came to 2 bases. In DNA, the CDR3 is TGTGCCAGTAGTGGGAACACTGAAGCTTTCTTT. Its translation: CASSGNTEAFF.

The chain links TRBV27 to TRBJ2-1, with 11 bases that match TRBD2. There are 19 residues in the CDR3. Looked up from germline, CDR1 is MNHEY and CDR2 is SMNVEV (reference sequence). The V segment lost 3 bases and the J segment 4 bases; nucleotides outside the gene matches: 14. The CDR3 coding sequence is TGTGCCAGCAGTTTTCTGGGGACCGGGACTAGCGGAGGATACAATGAGCAGTTCTTC. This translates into CASSFLGTGTSGGYNEQFF.

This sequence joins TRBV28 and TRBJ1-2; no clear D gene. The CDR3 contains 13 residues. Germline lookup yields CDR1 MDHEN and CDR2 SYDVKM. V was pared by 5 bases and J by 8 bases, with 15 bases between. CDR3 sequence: CASSQDYWRGYTF. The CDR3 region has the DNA TGTGCCAGCAGTCAGGACTACTGGAGGGGCTACACCTTC.

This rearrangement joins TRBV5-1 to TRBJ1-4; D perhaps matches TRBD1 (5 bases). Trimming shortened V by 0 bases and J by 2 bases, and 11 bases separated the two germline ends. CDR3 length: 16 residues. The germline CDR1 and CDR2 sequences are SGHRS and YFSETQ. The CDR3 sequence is CASSLGTGTTNEKLFF. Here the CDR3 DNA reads TGCGCCAGCAGCTTGGGAACAGGAACTACTAATGAAAAACTGTTTTTT.

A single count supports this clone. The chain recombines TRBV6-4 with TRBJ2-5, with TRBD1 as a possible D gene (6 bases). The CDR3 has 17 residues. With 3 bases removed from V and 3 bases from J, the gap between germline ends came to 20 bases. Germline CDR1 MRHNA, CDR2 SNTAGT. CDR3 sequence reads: CASSELRVDRLKETQYF. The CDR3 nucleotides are TGTGCCAGCAGTGAATTGAGGGTAGACAGGCTCAAAGAGACCCAGTACTTC.

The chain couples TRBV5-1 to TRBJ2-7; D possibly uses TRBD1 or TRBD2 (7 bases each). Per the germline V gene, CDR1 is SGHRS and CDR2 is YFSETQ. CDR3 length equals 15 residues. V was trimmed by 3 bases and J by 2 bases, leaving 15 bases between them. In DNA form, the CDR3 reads TGCGCCAGCAGCTCTCGACAGGGAGGGACCTACGAGCAGTACTTC. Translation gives CASSSRQGGTYEQYF.

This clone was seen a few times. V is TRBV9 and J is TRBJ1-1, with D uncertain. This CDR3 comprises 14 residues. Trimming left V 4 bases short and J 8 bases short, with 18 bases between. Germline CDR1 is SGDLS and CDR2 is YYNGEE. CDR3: CASSPRPGSGEAFF. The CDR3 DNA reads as TGTGCCAGCAGCCCCCGTCCGGGGTCGGGGGAAGCTTTCTTT.

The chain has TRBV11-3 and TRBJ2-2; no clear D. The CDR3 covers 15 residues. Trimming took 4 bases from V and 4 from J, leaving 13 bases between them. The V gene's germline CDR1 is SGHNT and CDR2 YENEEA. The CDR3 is CASSSKKSGTGELFF. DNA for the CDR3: TGTGCCAGCAGCTCGAAAAAGTCCGGCACCGGGGAGCTGTTTTTT.

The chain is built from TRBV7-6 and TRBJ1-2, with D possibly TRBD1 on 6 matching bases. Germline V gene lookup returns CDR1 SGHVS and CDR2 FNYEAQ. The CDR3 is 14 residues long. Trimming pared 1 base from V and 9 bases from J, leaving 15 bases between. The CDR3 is CASSLGGGESSYTF. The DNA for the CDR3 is TGTGCCAGCAGCTTAGGGGGGGGCGAGTCTAGCTACACCTTC.

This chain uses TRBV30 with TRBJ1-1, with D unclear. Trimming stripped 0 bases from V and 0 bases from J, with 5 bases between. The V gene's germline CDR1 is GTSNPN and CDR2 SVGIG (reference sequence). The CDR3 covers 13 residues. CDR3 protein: CAWSVWMNTEAFF. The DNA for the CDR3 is TGTGCCTGGAGTGTATGGATGAACACTGAAGCTTTCTTT.

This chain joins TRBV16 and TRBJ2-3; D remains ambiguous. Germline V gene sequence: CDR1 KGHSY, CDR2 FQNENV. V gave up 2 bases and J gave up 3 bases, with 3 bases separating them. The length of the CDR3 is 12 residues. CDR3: CASSQTTDTQYF. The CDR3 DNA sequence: TGTGCCAGCAGCCAAACGACAGATACGCAGTATTTT.

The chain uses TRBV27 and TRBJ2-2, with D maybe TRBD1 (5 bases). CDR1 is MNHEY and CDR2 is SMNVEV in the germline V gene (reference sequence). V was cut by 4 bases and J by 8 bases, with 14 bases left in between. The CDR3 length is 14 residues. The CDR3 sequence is CASSSRQPRGELFF. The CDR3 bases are TGTGCCAGCAGTTCCCGACAGCCCCGGGGGGAGCTGTTTTTT.

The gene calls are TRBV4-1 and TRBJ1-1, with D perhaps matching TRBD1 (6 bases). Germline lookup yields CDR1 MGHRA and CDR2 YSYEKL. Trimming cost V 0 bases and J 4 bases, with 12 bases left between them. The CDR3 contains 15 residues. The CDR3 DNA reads TGCGCCAGCAGCCAAGAATCGGGGGCGGTCACTGAAGCTTTCTTT. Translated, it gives CASSQESGAVTEAFF.

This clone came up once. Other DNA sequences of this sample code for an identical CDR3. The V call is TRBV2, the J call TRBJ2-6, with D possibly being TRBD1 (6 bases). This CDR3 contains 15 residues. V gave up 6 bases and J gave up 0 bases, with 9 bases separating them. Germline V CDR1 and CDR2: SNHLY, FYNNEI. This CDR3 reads CASSEQGSGANVLTF. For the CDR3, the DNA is TGTGCCAGCAGCGAACAGGGCTCTGGGGCCAACGTCCTGACTTTC.

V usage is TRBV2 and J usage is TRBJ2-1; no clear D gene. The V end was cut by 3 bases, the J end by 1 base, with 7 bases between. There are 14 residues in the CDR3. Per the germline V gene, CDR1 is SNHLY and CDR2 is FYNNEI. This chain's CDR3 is CASSESVSYNEQFF. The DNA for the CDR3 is TGTGCCAGCAGTGAGAGCGTTTCCTACAATGAGCAGTTCTTC.